This T cell receptor (beta chain) was obtained from a study of blood T cell repertoires in COVID-19. Study as a whole: The United States, Italy and Spain supplied acute and convalescent COVID-19 samples. From T cells, B-cell-depleted T cells, or PBMCs came the material, which was cDNA or gDNA.

Authors' methods: Amplification of reference gene primers was used by the study to estimate nucleated cell counts. Clones were read by immunoSEQ multiplex PCR, and TCRdb kept only the in-frame ones, dropping some. That table gives V, J and clone size, and the DNA gave D and trimming. The table records around 190,000 clones, 89% of them present only once. The CDR3 spans 12 residues. In germline, CDR1 is SGHVS, CDR2 FNYEAQ. V lost 1 base and J 5 bases, leaving 6 bases between the germline ends. This sequence originates from a man between 18 and 29 years old who had recovered from COVID-19. This chain uses TRBV7-6 with TRBJ2-7, with D possibly TRBD1 on 5 matching bases. The sample taken for sequencing was peripheral blood. CDR3 in DNA: TGTGCCAGCAGCTTAGACAGGAACGAGCAGTACTTC. Translated, it gives CASSLDRNEQYF. Filled out from reference TRBV7-6 and TRBJ2-7, the complete variable domain reads GAGVSQSPRYKVTKRGQDVALRCDPISGHVSLYWYRQALGQGPEFLTYFNYEAQQDKSGLPNDRFSAERPEGSISTLTIQRTEQRDSAMYRCASSLDRNEQYFGPGTRLTVT.